This entry features one T cell receptor (beta chain) sequence. The target antigen is unknown. Germline V lookup: CDR1 SGHRS, CDR2 YFSETQ. The ends were cut back, 0 bases at V and 4 bases at J, with 13 bases in the middle. This CDR3 comprises 15 residues. This specimen belongs to a study of long-term antiretroviral therapy in people with HIV. Study-wide points: After ART, diversity increased yet remained lower than transplant donor controls.

The authors ran the immunoSEQ assay, v3.0, at survey level. Some clones are missing from TCRdb's copy, which holds only in-frame ones; the method was immunoSEQ multiplex PCR. Of 15,000 to 20,000 clones detected, 70% to 90% appear once; the ten largest clones hold more than 10%. The receptor was isolated from a man in his fifties with HIV. V is TRBV5-1 and J is TRBJ1-2; D may be TRBD1 (6 bases). The sequenced sample was unsorted PBMCs, obtained 6.9 years after starting antiretroviral therapy. The CDR3 spells CASSLAPGGAYGYTF. The CDR3 coding sequence is TGCGCCAGCAGCTTGGCCCCGGGGGGCGCCTATGGCTACACCTTC.